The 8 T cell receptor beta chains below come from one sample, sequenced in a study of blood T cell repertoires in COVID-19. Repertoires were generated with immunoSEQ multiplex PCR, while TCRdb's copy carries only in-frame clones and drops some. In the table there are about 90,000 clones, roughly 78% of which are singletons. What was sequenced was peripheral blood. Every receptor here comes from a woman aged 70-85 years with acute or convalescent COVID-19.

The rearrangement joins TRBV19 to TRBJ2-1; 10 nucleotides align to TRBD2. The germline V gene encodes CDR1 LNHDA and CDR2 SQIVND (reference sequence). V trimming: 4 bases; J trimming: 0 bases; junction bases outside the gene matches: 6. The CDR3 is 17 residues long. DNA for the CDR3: TGTGCCAGTAGTAGGGTTAGCGGGGGGAGCTCCTACAATGAGCAGTTCTTC. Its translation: CASSRVSGGSSYNEQFF. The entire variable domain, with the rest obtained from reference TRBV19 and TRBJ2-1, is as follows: DGGITQSPKYLFRKEGQNVTLSCEQNLNHDAMYWYRQDPGQGLRLIYYSQIVNDFQKGDIAEGYSVSREKKESFPLTVTSAQKNPTAFYLCASSRVSGGSSYNEQFFGPGTRLTVL.

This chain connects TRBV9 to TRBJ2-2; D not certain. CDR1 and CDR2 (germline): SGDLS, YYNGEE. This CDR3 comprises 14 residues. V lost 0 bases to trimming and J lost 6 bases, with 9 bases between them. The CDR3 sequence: CASSVVAASGELFF. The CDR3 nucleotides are TGTGCCAGCAGCGTAGTGGCAGCGTCCGGGGAGCTGTTTTTT.

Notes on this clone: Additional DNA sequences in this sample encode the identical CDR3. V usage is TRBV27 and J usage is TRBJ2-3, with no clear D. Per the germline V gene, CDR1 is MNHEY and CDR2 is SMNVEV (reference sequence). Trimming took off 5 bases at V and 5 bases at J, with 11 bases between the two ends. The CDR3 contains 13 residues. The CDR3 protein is CASSAGGGDTQYF. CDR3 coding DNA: TGTGCCAGCAGTGCCGGCGGTGGAGATACGCAGTATTTT.

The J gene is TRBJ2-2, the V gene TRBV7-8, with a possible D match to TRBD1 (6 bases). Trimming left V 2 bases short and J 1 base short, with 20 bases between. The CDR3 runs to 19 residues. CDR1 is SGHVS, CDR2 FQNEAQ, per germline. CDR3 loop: CASSLRRRAQGGNTGELFF. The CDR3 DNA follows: TGTGCCAGCAGCTTAAGGCGTAGGGCCCAAGGGGGGAACACCGGGGAGCTGTTTTTT.

This CDR3 is CASSIFVGVGYGYTF. The CDR3 DNA is TGTGCCAGTAGTATATTCGTAGGGGTGGGCTATGGCTACACCTTC. The rearrangement joins TRBV19 to TRBJ1-2; perhaps TRBD1 as D (5 bases). Trimming cost V 2 bases and J 4 bases, with 14 bases left between them. CDR1 and CDR2 (germline): LNHDA, SQIVND (reference sequence). This CDR3 has 15 amino acids.

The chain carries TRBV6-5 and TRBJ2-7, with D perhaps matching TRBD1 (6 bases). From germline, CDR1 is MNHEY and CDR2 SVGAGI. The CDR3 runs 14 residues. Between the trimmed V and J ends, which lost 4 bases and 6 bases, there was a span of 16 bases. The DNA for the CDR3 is TGTGCCAGCAGTTTGACAGGAGTTCCTGGCGAGCAGTACTTC. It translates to CASSLTGVPGEQYF.

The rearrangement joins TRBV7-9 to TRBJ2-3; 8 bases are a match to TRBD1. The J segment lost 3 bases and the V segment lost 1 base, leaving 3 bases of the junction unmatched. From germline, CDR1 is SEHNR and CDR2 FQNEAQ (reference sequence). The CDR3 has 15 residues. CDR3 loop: CASSLGQGNTDTQYF. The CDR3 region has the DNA TGTGCCAGCAGCTTAGGACAGGGGAATACAGATACGCAGTATTTT.

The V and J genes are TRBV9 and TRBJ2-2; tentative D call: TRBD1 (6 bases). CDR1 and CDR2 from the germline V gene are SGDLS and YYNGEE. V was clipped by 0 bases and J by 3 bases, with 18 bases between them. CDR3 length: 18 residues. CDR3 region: CASSVDPGRGTHTGELFF. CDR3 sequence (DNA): TGTGCCAGCAGCGTAGATCCAGGGAGAGGGACACACACCGGGGAGCTGTTTTTT.